What follows describes a single T cell receptor (beta chain). The data belong to a study of blood T cell repertoires in COVID-19. Across the study: Italy, Spain and the United States were the sources of the convalescent and acute COVID-19 samples. Sources were T cells, B-cell-depleted T cells, or PBMCs; the material itself was cDNA or gDNA.

The CDR3 covers 16 residues. Between the trimmed V and J ends, which lost 4 bases and 3 bases, there was a span of 16 bases. Per germline, CDR1 SQVTM and CDR2 ANQGSEA. Methods used by the authors: Reference gene primer amplification gave estimated nucleated cell counts. The table came from immunoSEQ multiplex PCR; TCRdb's copy has only in-frame clones and leaves some out. V, J and clone size are taken as reported in that table, and D and trimming were inferred from the DNA itself. The table lists about 230,000 clones, around nine tenths of them singletons. The J gene is TRBJ2-6, the V gene TRBV29-1; D gene ambiguous. Sequencing was done on a sample of peripheral blood. The TCR was taken from a woman aged 18-30 years who had recovered from COVID-19. Here the CDR3 reads CSVGLRGDRGANVLTF. As DNA, the CDR3 is TGCAGCGTTGGACTTCGTGGAGACCGTGGGGCCAACGTCCTGACTTTC.